This T cell receptor beta chain was found in a study of T cells in Graves' hyperthyroidism and ophthalmopathy. In germline, CDR1 is SEHNR, CDR2 FQNEAQ (reference sequence). V was cut by 2 bases and J by 5 bases, with 9 bases left in between. CDR3 length equals 13 residues. If no ophthalmopathy progression occurred within 18 months, Graves' hyperthyroidism was stable. Newly diagnosed hyperthyroidism patients aged 18 to 65 years had disease lasting under 2 months. Patients were excluded for uncontrolled infection, other autoimmune disease, pregnancy or lactation. Authors of the study amplified TCR beta CDR3 regions from RNA transcripts. TCR CDR3 regions were first amplified by RT-PCR with HTBI primers. Via MiXCR, TCRdb re-called the multiplex PCR reads, giving one row per CDR3 protein. The data show almost 600,000 distinct CDR3 sequences, just over 45% seen once. This clonotype has only a few counts. Possible read error: a much larger clone is one base away.

Input material: peripheral blood or thyroid tissue (not recorded which). This TCR derives from a woman between 18 and 29 years old with Graves' hyperthyroidism. V and J are TRBV7-9 and TRBJ2-5; D remains unclear. The CDR3 spells CASSLLGAETQYF. In DNA form, the CDR3 reads TGTGCCAGCAGCTTACTCGGAGCGGAGACCCAGTACTTC.